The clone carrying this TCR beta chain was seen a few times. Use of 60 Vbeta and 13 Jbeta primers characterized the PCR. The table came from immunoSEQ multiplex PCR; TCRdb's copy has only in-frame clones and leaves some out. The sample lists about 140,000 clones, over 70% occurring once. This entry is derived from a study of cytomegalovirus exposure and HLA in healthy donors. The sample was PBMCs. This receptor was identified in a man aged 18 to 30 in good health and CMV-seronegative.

The CDR3 DNA follows: TGTGCCAGCAGCTTGCGGGGGGGGAACACTGAAGCTTTCTTT. This gives the protein CASSLRGGNTEAFF. The chain uses TRBV5-6 and TRBJ1-1, with D perhaps matching TRBD1 (5 bases). CDR1 and CDR2 (germline): SGHDT, YYEEEE. V lost 1 base and J 1 base, leaving 8 bases between the germline ends. This CDR3 is built from 14 residues.